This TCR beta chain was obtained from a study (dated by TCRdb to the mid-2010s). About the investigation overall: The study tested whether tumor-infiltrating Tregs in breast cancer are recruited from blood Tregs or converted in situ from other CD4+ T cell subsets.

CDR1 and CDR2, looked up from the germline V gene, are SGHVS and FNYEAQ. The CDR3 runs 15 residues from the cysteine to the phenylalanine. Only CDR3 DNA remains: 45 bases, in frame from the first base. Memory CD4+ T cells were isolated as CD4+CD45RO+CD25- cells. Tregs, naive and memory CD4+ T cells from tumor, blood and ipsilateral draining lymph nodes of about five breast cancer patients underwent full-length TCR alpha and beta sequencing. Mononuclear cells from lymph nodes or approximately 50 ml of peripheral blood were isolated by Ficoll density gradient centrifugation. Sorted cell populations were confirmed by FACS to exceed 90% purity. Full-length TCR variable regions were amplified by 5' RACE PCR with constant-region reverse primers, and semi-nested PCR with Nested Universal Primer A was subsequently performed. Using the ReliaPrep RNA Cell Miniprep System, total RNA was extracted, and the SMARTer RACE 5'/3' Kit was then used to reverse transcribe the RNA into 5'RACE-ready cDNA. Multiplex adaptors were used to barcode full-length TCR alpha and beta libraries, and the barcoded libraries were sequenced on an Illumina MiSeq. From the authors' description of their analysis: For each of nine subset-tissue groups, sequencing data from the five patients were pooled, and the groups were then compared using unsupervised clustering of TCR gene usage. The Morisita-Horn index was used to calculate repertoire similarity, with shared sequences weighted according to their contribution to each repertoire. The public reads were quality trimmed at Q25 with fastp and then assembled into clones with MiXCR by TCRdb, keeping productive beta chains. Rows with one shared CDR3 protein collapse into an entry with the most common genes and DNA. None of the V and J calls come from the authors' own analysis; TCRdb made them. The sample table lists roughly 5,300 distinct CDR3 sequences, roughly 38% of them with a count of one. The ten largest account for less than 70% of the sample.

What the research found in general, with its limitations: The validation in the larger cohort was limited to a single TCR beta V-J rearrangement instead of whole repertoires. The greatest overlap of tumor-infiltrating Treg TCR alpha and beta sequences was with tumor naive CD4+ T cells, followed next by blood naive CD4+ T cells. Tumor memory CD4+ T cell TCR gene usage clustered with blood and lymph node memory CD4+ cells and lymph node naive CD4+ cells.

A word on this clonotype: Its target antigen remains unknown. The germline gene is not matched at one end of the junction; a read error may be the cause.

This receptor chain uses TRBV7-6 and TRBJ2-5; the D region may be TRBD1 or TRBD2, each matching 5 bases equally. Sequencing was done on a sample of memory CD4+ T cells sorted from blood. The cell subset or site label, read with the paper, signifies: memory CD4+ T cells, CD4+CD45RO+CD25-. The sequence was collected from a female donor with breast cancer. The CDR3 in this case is CASSLVGDLGETQHF. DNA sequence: TGTGCCAGCAGCCTAGTCGGGGATTTGGGGGAGACCCAGCACTTC.